Included here is one TCR beta chain sequence, with context. V lost 3 bases and J 2 bases, leaving 10 bases between the germline ends. Germline loops: CDR1 SGHRS, CDR2 YFSETQ. This CDR3 spans 14 amino acids. Clones were sequenced by immunoSEQ multiplex PCR, and TCRdb holds only the in-frame ones, with some missing. The table has some 180,000 clones, more than 80% seen once. This sample stems from a study of blood T cell repertoires in COVID-19. The overall study: The United States, Italy and Spain supplied acute and convalescent COVID-19 samples. T cells, B-cell-depleted T cells, or PBMCs provided the cDNA or gDNA that served as material.

Assignment of participants to cohorts was predicated upon participant-reported clinical history. The sample was PBMCs or T cells enriched from blood (not recorded which). The receptor was derived from a man in his forties who had recovered from COVID-19. The J gene is TRBJ2-3, the V gene TRBV5-1; D remains ambiguous. The chain's CDR3 is CASSSGSYTDTQYF. CDR3 DNA sequence: TGCGCCAGCAGCTCCGGGTCGTACACAGATACGCAGTATTTT.